Included here is one T cell receptor (beta chain) sequence, with context. Original processing notes: Researchers report that nucleated cell counts were estimated from reference gene primer amplification. The repertoire was sequenced with immunoSEQ multiplex PCR; TCRdb's copy has only in-frame clones and lacks some. The D gene and trimming were derived from the DNA, and the V and J assignments and clone size from that table. Of roughly 90,000 clones in the sample, 75% to 90% were seen once. The data derive from a study of blood T cell repertoires in COVID-19. On the study more broadly: PBMCs, B-cell-depleted T cells, or T cells were the source of the cDNA or gDNA that made up the material.

The CDR3 length is 16 residues. The germline V gene encodes CDR1 ENHRY and CDR2 SYGVKD. The germline V and J ends were trimmed by 0 bases and 5 bases, with 13 bases remaining between them. The J gene is TRBJ2-2, the V gene TRBV10-3; maybe TRBD1 (5 bases). The sequence derives from a woman aged 80 or over with active or convalescent COVID-19. The sequencing sample was made of peripheral blood. The CDR3 spells CAISESGQGNTGELFF. CDR3 DNA: TGTGCCATCAGTGAGTCGGGGCAGGGAAATACCGGGGAGCTGTTTTTT.